Each of the 7 T cell receptor beta chains below was sequenced from the same sample in a study of shared clonotypes between healthy human individuals. The table came from immunoSEQ multiplex PCR; TCRdb's copy has only in-frame clones and leaves some out. The sample has 1,100,000 or so clones; about 80% are singletons. Sequenced sample: memory CD4+ T cells from PBMCs. Documented subset: CD45RA-negative fraction. The receptors come from a man in his late teens or twenties in good health. Some clones in this sample may be carry-over from other donors' samples.

This chain uses TRBV11-2 with TRBJ1-2, with unresolved D. Trimming pared 1 base from V and 8 bases from J, leaving 14 bases between. CDR3 size: 14 residues. Germline values: CDR1 SGHAT, CDR2 FQNNGV. The CDR3 DNA is TGTGCCAGCAGCTTAGCCGGGTCCCTTATCGGCTACACCTTC. Translating gives CASSLAGSLIGYTF. Full variable domain (outside the CDR3, taken from reference TRBV11-2 and TRBJ1-2): EAGVAQSPRYKIIEKRQSVAFWCNPISGHATLYWYQQILGQGPKLLIQFQNNGVVDDSQLPKDRFSAERLKGVDSTLKIQPAKLEDSAVYLCASSLAGSLIGYTFGSGTRLTVV.

J is TRBJ1-1 and V is TRBV29-1, with D perhaps TRBD1 (6 bases). The CDR3 is 13 amino acids. CDR1 SQVTM and CDR2 ANQGSEA come from the germline V gene. Trimming cost V 7 bases and J 6 bases, with 18 bases left between them. The CDR3 DNA reads TGCAGCGCTTACCGGGACAAGGATGCTGAAGCTTTCTTT. Its translation: CSAYRDKDAEAFF. Using reference TRBV29-1 and TRBJ1-1 for the parts outside the CDR3, the full variable domain is SAVISQKPSRDICQRGTSLTIQCQVDSQVTMMFWYRQQPGQSLTLIATANQGSEATYESGFVIDKFPISRPNLTFSTLTVSNMSPEDSSIYLCSAYRDKDAEAFFGQGTRLTVV.

This clone was picked up a small number of times. The chain combines TRBV7-3 with TRBJ1-1; D not resolved. The germline V gene encodes CDR1 SGHTA and CDR2 FQGTGA. Trimming left V 5 bases short and J 4 bases short, with 11 bases between. The length of the CDR3 is 13 residues. The CDR3 nucleotides are TGTGCCAGCAGCGCCGGACTGAGCACTGAAGCTTTCTTT. Its protein product is CASSAGLSTEAFF.

This clone came up once. This probably arose from a read error, given a far larger clone one base away. The chain carries TRBV5-4 and TRBJ1-1; no definite D call. The ends were cut back, 0 bases at V and 1 base at J, with 7 bases in the middle. CDR1 SGHNT and CDR2 YYREEE come from the germline V gene (reference sequence). This CDR3 comprises 14 residues. This chain's CDR3 is CASSLVGRNTEAFF. CDR3 in DNA: TGTGCCAGCAGCTTGGTCGGGAGGAACACTGAAGCTTTCTTT.

There are a few counts of this clone. The CDR3 sequence: CASSPKTGRSYTF. DNA of the CDR3: TGTGCCAGCAGTCCGAAAACCGGCAGATCCTACACCTTC. The V gene is TRBV6-6, the J gene TRBJ1-2; D is unresolved. This CDR3 has 13 residues. The germline V gene encodes CDR1 MNHNY and CDR2 SVGAGI (reference sequence). The germline V and J ends were trimmed by 5 bases and 10 bases, with 17 bases remaining between them.

The chain couples TRBV2 to TRBJ2-7, with 7 bases aligning to TRBD2. V shed 10 bases and J 4 bases; nucleotides not matched to a gene: 10. The CDR3 runs to 13 residues. Germline V lookup: CDR1 SNHLY, CDR2 FYNNEI. Written as DNA, the CDR3 is TGTGCCATGAGTGCGGGAGTCTCGTACGAGCAGTACTTC. It codes for CAMSAGVSYEQYF.

This clone was detected only once. The rearrangement uses TRBV25-1 and TRBJ1-2; possibly TRBD1 for D (5 bases). V lost 5 bases to trimming and J lost 8 bases, with 15 bases between them. Germline lookup yields CDR1 MGHDK and CDR2 SYGVNS. This CDR3 contains 13 residues. In DNA form, the CDR3 reads TGTGCCAGCAGTTTAAAGCAGGGCGGCGGCTACACCTTC. It yields the protein CASSLKQGGGYTF.